The 16 T cell receptor beta chains given below trace back to one sample, sequenced in a study of CD8+ T cells in alopecia areata (dated by TCRdb to 2017 to 2018). The sample's treatment or condition, from its label and the paper: oral pan-JAK inhibitor, 5-10 mg twice daily. Libraries came from the immunoSEQ multiplex PCR assay. RNA was extracted from all samples and reverse transcribed into cDNA, which served as template for TCR sequencing. In TCRdb, the immuneACCESS table is reduced to in-frame sequences with V and J assigned. These tables do not hold every clone; where another copy was compared, an unresolved V gene accounts for under half, and the others remain unexplained. The sample table shows 210,000 or so clones, and more than 60% are seen once. Together, the top ten hold more than 0.95% of the sample. Specimen: CD4+ T cells sorted from blood, collected between weeks 43 and 45, from a patient treated with tofacitinib. These receptors all stem from a human donor with alopecia areata.

The J gene is TRBJ1-2, the V gene TRBV11-2; unclear D gene. V was cut by 1 base and J by 4 bases, with 7 bases left in between. Germline CDR1 is SGHAT and CDR2 is FQNNGV. This CDR3 is 13 amino acids long. CDR3 loop: CASSLVSSYGYTF. CDR3 in DNA: TGTGCCAGCAGCTTAGTGTCCAGCTATGGCTACACCTTC.

Concerning this clone: Other DNA sequences in the same sample also yield this CDR3. The chain joins TRBV13 to TRBJ1-1; D is perhaps TRBD1 (5 bases). This CDR3 has 12 amino acids. Trimming removed 5 bases from V and 4 bases from J, with 8 bases in between. Germline V gives CDR1 PRHDT, CDR2 FYEKMQ (reference sequence). CDR3 sequence (DNA): TGTGCCAGCAGCCTTAGGGGCACTGAAGCTTTCTTT. As protein: CASSLRGTEAFF.

This chain links TRBV15 with TRBJ1-1; D not resolved. This CDR3 contains 15 residues. Trimming removed 0 bases from V and 1 base from J, with 9 bases in between. Looked up from germline, CDR1 is LNHNV and CDR2 is YYDKDF (reference sequence). CDR3 sequence: CATSRDRDSNTEAFF. The DNA of the CDR3 is TGTGCCACCAGCAGAGATAGGGATTCGAACACTGAAGCTTTCTTT.

The rearrangement joins TRBV6-5 to TRBJ2-7; 8 nucleotides align to TRBD1. The CDR3 spans 15 residues. Per germline, CDR1 MNHEY and CDR2 SVGAGI. The trim removed 1 base at V and 9 bases at J, leaving 11 bases unmatched. CDR3 sequence: CASSYFQGAPGMQYF. The CDR3 DNA reads TGTGCCAGCAGTTACTTCCAGGGGGCGCCGGGGATGCAGTACTTC.

A few counts support this clone. The V and J genes are TRBV29-1 and TRBJ2-2; no definite D call. The CDR3 is 14 residues long. Germline V gene sequence: CDR1 SQVTM, CDR2 ANQGSEA. Trimming took 6 bases from V and 7 from J, leaving 18 bases between them. This CDR3 reads CSVAIQPSSGELFF. In nucleotides, the CDR3 is TGCAGCGTAGCGATACAGCCGTCTAGCGGGGAGCTGTTTTTT.

The chain has TRBV7-2 and TRBJ1-1; D gene uncertain. CDR1 is SGHTA and CDR2 is FQGNSA in the germline V gene. The CDR3 loop spans 15 amino acids. Trimming took off 1 base at V and 0 bases at J, with 9 bases between the two ends. CDR3 in amino acids: CASSLGGGMNTEAFF. The CDR3, as DNA: TGTGCCAGCAGCTTAGGCGGCGGGATGAACACTGAAGCTTTCTTT. The whole variable domain, filled in from reference TRBV7-2 and TRBJ1-1, reads GAGVSQSPSNKVTEKGKDVELRCDPISGHTALYWYRQSLGQGLEFLIYFQGNSAPDKSGLPSDRFSAERTGGSVSTLTIQRTQQEDSAVYLCASSLGGGMNTEAFFGQGTRLTVV.

Details on this clone: One end of the junction fails to match germline, which may point to a read error. This specimen includes other DNA sequences encoding the same CDR3. The rearrangement links TRBV29-1 to TRBJ2-5; the D gene could be TRBD1 or TRBD2 (5 bases each). The CDR3 consists of 13 residues. CDR1 and CDR2 (germline): SQVTM, ANQGSEA. This CDR3 is CSVEVGTEETQYF. Here the CDR3 DNA reads TGCAGCGTCGAAGTGGGGACGGAAGAGACCCAGTACTTC.

This chain links TRBV19 with TRBJ2-1; the D gene is possibly TRBD2 (5 bases). The CDR3 spans 12 residues. CDR1 is LNHDA and CDR2 is SQIVND in the germline V gene (reference sequence). V was shortened by 6 bases and J by 6 bases, with 9 bases between the two germline ends. CDR3 sequence (DNA): TGTGCCAGTAGGGGGAGACGCAATGAGCAGTTCTTC. This gives the protein CASRGRRNEQFF.

As regards this clone: The junction differs from germline at one of its ends, possibly a read error. This chain uses TRBV7-2 with TRBJ2-7; weak D call: TRBD1 (5 bases). CDR1 SGHTA and CDR2 FQGNSA come from the germline V gene. The CDR3 sequence is 14 residues long. CDR3 loop: CASSLEGAPYEQYF. For the CDR3, the DNA is TGTGCCAGCAGCTTAGAAGGGGCCCCCTATGAGCAGTACTTC.

This clone was counted a few times. The V and J genes are TRBV29-1 and TRBJ1-4; D uncertain. V lost 4 bases to trimming and J lost 8 bases, with 14 bases between them. The CDR3 spans 13 residues. Germline lookup yields CDR1 SQVTM and CDR2 ANQGSEA. CDR3 residues: CSVGGSGGEKLFF. Here the CDR3 DNA reads TGCAGCGTTGGCGGTTCAGGTGGGGAAAAACTGTTTTTT.

The chain joins TRBV5-6 to TRBJ1-6; 8 bases fit TRBD1. The CDR3 spans 13 residues. Germline values: CDR1 SGHDT, CDR2 YYEEEE. Trimming at V came to 6 bases and at J to 6 bases, leaving 2 bases not matched to a gene. CDR3 residues: CASNDRGNSPLHF. In DNA form, the CDR3 reads TGTGCCAGCAACGACAGGGGTAATTCACCCCTCCACTTT. Full variable domain (remainder filled in from reference TRBV5-6 and TRBJ1-6): DAGVTQSPTHLIKTRGQQVTLRCSPKSGHDTVSWYQQALGQGPQFIFQYYEEEERQRGNFPDRFSGHQFPNYSSELNVNALLLGDSALYLCASNDRGNSPLHFGNGTRLTVT.

The chain couples TRBV5-1 to TRBJ2-5, with a possible D match to TRBD1 (6 bases). The V gene lost 4 bases and the J gene lost 1 base, with 8 bases spanning the gap. CDR1 is SGHRS and CDR2 is YFSETQ in the germline V gene. There are 13 residues in the CDR3. In DNA form, the CDR3 reads TGCGCCAGCAGCCAGGACAGCCAAGAGACCCAGTACTTC. Encoded protein: CASSQDSQETQYF.

This clone was counted a few times. J is TRBJ2-7 and V is TRBV29-1; weak D call: TRBD1 (6 bases). The CDR3 is made up of 13 amino acids. Trimming took off 4 bases at V and 2 bases at J, with 12 bases between the two ends. Per the germline V gene, CDR1 is SQVTM and CDR2 is ANQGSEA. In DNA form, the CDR3 reads TGCAGCGTTGCGAGGACAGCGGCCTACGAGCAGTACTTC. It encodes CSVARTAAYEQYF.

The chain has TRBV5-6 and TRBJ2-6, with TRBD2 identical over 10 bases. CDR3 length: 19 amino acids. After removal of 4 bases from V and 3 bases from J, the junction contained 13 bases not matched to a gene. Germline V gives CDR1 SGHDT, CDR2 YYEEEE. CDR3: CASSGLSGGAAFGANVLTF. The CDR3 DNA follows: TGTGCCAGCAGCGGACTAAGCGGGGGGGCCGCTTTTGGGGCCAACGTCCTGACTTTC. Based on the CDR3 plus reference TRBV5-6 and TRBJ2-6, the full variable domain is DAGVTQSPTHLIKTRGQQVTLRCSPKSGHDTVSWYQQALGQGPQFIFQYYEEEERQRGNFPDRFSGHQFPNYSSELNVNALLLGDSALYLCASSGLSGGAAFGANVLTFGAGSRLTVL.

This clone was found a few times. The genes are TRBV14 and TRBJ1-1, with 12 bases fitting TRBD1. Germline V gene data show CDR1 as SGHDN and CDR2 as FVKESK. This CDR3 is built from 16 residues. Trimming took 2 bases from V and 5 from J; bases not matched to a gene: 6. The CDR3 spells CASSQWGQGARTEAFF. CDR3 DNA sequence: TGTGCCAGCAGCCAATGGGGACAGGGGGCGCGGACTGAAGCTTTCTTT.

V usage is TRBV11-2 and J usage is TRBJ2-5; D call uncertain. This CDR3 is built from 17 residues. The V end was cut by 1 base, the J end by 4 bases, with 19 bases between. Looked up from germline, CDR1 is SGHAT and CDR2 is FQNNGV. The CDR3 coding sequence is TGTGCCAGCAGCTTAGCCTCGGCAGCAGTTCCGGGAGAGACCCAGTACTTC. Amino acid sequence: CASSLASAAVPGETQYF.